A single sample gave rise to the 26 T cell receptor beta chains below, sequenced in a study of early T cells in non-severe SARS-CoV-2 infection. MiXCR, applied by TCRdb to the 5' RACE reads, yields one record per CDR3 protein. The sample has tens of thousands of distinct CDR3 sequences; around 17% are singletons. The source was whole blood, collected at baseline. The receptors come from an adult who was a healthcare worker with PCR-confirmed SARS-CoV-2 infection or an uninfected control (not recorded which).

The J gene is TRBJ2-2, the V gene TRBV6-4; D might be TRBD1 or TRBD2, each matching 5 bases. V lost 7 bases to trimming and J lost 4 bases, with 13 bases between them. CDR1 MRHNA and CDR2 SNTAGT come from the germline V gene. The CDR3 is made up of 14 amino acids. CDR3 loop: CASTGTPGTGELFF. The DNA for the CDR3 is TGTGCCAGCACCGGGACGCCGGGCACCGGGGAGCTGTTTTTT.

The chain uses TRBV4-1 and TRBJ1-2; no reliable D call. This CDR3 spans 12 amino acids. Looked up from germline, CDR1 is MGHRA and CDR2 is YSYEKL. Trimming took off 4 bases at V and 6 bases at J, with 9 bases between the two ends. Here the CDR3 DNA reads TGCGCCAGCAGCCGGAACAAAAATGGCTACACCTTC. This translates into CASSRNKNGYTF.

The chain employs TRBV2 and TRBJ2-4; 10 nucleotides line up with TRBD2. Germline loops: CDR1 SNHLY, CDR2 FYNNEI. With 4 bases clipped from V and 9 bases from J, the junction kept 9 bases outside the gene matches. CDR3 length: 15 residues. As DNA, the CDR3 is TGTGCCAGCAGTGGGGTTAGCGGGAGGAGGTCCATTCAGTACTTC. Translation: CASSGVSGRRSIQYF.

This chain's CDR3 is CSARLTPYNEQFF. Here the CDR3 DNA reads TGCAGTGCTAGATTGACCCCCTACAATGAGCAGTTCTTC. This rearrangement joins TRBV20-1 to TRBJ2-1; no clear D gene. Germline-derived CDR1 and CDR2 are DFQATT and SNEGSKA (reference sequence). The V and J ends lost 2 bases and 2 bases respectively, with 7 bases between them. The CDR3 covers 13 residues.

A few counts support this clonotype. This chain connects TRBV4-1 to TRBJ2-7; D gene uncertain. The germline gives CDR1 MGHRA, CDR2 YSYEKL. CDR3 length equals 14 residues. Trimming took off 1 base at V and 2 bases at J, with 9 bases between the two ends. CDR3 sequence (DNA): TGCGCCAGCAGCCAAGCGGGCGGAACCTACGAGCAGTACTTC. Its translation: CASSQAGGTYEQYF.

This clonotype was recorded a few times. The genes are TRBV7-2 and TRBJ2-3; D is unresolved. The CDR3 spans 15 residues. Germline V CDR1 and CDR2: SGHTA, FQGNSA. The V gene lost 1 base and the J gene lost 5 bases, with 13 bases spanning the gap. The CDR3 DNA reads as TGTGCCAGCAGCTTAGTGTCCTCTGGCCGAGATACGCAGTATTTT. Translation gives CASSLVSSGRDTQYF.

This chain connects TRBV27 to TRBJ2-5, with D uncertain. The CDR3 sequence is 14 residues long. In germline, CDR1 is MNHEY, CDR2 SMNVEV (reference sequence). Trimming removed 8 bases from V and 6 bases from J, with 19 bases in between. This CDR3 is CASPGATGRKTQYF. DNA of the CDR3: TGTGCCAGCCCAGGCGCGACTGGACGGAAGACCCAGTACTTC.

This clonotype was detected only a few times. The chain recombines TRBV2 with TRBJ2-5; 8 nucleotides align to TRBD2. Trimming took 6 bases from V and 6 from J; bases not matched to a gene: 6. Germline V CDR1 and CDR2: SNHLY, FYNNEI. The CDR3 sequence is 13 residues long. Here the CDR3 DNA reads TGTGCCAGCAGCGAGCGGGAGAGACAGACCCAGTACTTC. It translates to CASSERERQTQYF.

This clonotype was counted between two and nine times. The V gene is TRBV2, the J gene TRBJ2-5, with TRBD2 matching over 8 bases. The CDR3 is made up of 15 amino acids. The V and J ends lost 9 bases and 0 bases, in that order; junction bases with no gene match: 9. Germline V gene data show CDR1 as SNHLY and CDR2 as FYNNEI. The CDR3 DNA is TGTGCCAGAAGCGGGAGTTCTCCGTACCAAGAGACCCAGTACTTC. It encodes CARSGSSPYQETQYF.

This clonotype was detected a few times. V is TRBV2 and J is TRBJ1-5; no firm D call. There are 14 residues in the CDR3. V was trimmed by 4 bases and J by 1 base, leaving 8 bases between them. Germline values: CDR1 SNHLY, CDR2 FYNNEI. The CDR3 DNA sequence: TGTGCCAGCAGTGGGGTGGCGAGCAATCAGCCCCAGCATTTT. Its protein is CASSGVASNQPQHF.

The CDR3 DNA sequence: TGTGCCAGCAGCCAGGTGAACAAAAACATTCAGTACTTC. Residues: CASSQVNKNIQYF. The V call is TRBV3-1, the J call TRBJ2-4, with D unclear. The CDR3 consists of 13 residues. V lost 3 bases and J 3 bases, leaving 6 bases between the germline ends. Per germline, CDR1 LGHDT and CDR2 YNNKEL (reference sequence).

The gene calls are TRBV3-1 and TRBJ2-7; 9 bases are a match to TRBD2. The CDR3 runs to 15 residues. Germline V gene sequence: CDR1 LGHDT, CDR2 YNNKEL (reference sequence). Trimming removed 6 bases from V and 2 bases from J; junction bases left unmatched: 8. The CDR3 protein is CASSWDKRGAYEQYF. The CDR3 nucleotides read TGTGCCAGCAGTTGGGACAAGCGGGGGGCCTACGAGCAGTACTTC.

This clonotype was found a few times. The gene calls are TRBV11-2 and TRBJ2-7; D unclear. Trimming took off 3 bases at V and 6 bases at J, with 9 bases between the two ends. This CDR3 spans 12 amino acids. Germline CDR1 is SGHAT and CDR2 is FQNNGV. In DNA form, the CDR3 reads TGTGCCAGCAGCTTGGGATTTGGCGAGCAGTACTTC. Residues: CASSLGFGEQYF.

The table lists this clonotype with a count of one. This chain uses TRBV30 with TRBJ2-4; D uncertain. Trimming removed 1 base at V and 6 bases at J, with 7 bases between. The CDR3 length is 12 residues. Germline-derived CDR1 and CDR2 are GTSNPN and SVGIG (reference sequence). The CDR3 coding sequence is TGTGCCTGGAGTGATGGACGAAACATTCAGTACTTC. It encodes CAWSDGRNIQYF.

This chain connects TRBV28 to TRBJ1-1, with 7 positions matching TRBD1. The CDR3 is made up of 15 amino acids. CDR1 MDHEN and CDR2 SYDVKM come from the germline V gene. V shed 5 bases, J shed 1 base, and the junction held 7 bases outside the gene matches. CDR3 amino acids: CASSRSGGGNTEAFF. Written as DNA, the CDR3 is TGTGCCAGCAGTCGGTCAGGGGGAGGGAACACTGAAGCTTTCTTT.

J is TRBJ1-6 and V is TRBV6-5; 9 bases match TRBD1. CDR3 length: 14 amino acids. The V and J ends lost 8 bases and 9 bases, in that order; junction bases with no gene match: 8. CDR1 and CDR2 (germline): MNHEY, SVGAGI. The CDR3 reads CASGPRQGGSPLHF. The CDR3 DNA sequence: TGTGCCAGCGGTCCCAGACAGGGGGGTTCACCCCTCCACTTT.

This chain uses TRBV5-1 with TRBJ2-7; possibly TRBD1 for D (6 bases). This CDR3 comprises 13 residues. Germline V gene data show CDR1 as SGHRS and CDR2 as YFSETQ. V was trimmed by 2 bases and J by 9 bases, leaving 15 bases between them. CDR3 in DNA: TGCGCCAGCAGCTTTGGGGGCCTGTCTGGGCAGTACTTC. Encoded protein: CASSFGGLSGQYF.

In this sample, this clonotype turned up a few times. The chain carries TRBV3-1 and TRBJ2-4, with TRBD2 identical over 8 bases. The CDR3 length is 22 residues. CDR1 is LGHDT, CDR2 YNNKEL, per germline (reference sequence). The ends lost 4 bases at V and 3 bases at J; junction bases unmatched: 26. CDR3 sequence reads: CASSPQWMVFGNSGNVKNIQYF. Written as DNA, the CDR3 is TGTGCCAGCAGCCCCCAGTGGATGGTTTTCGGGAATAGCGGGAATGTCAAAAACATTCAGTACTTC.

V and J are TRBV9 and TRBJ2-7, with D possibly being TRBD1 or TRBD2 (5 bases each). With 4 bases removed from V and 2 bases from J, the gap between germline ends came to 13 bases. CDR3 length: 14 residues. Germline V gene sequence: CDR1 SGDLS, CDR2 YYNGEE. CDR3 protein: CASSPRGTAYEQYF. CDR3 nucleotide sequence: TGTGCCAGCAGCCCCCGGGGCACCGCCTACGAGCAGTACTTC.

The sample holds many counts of this clonotype. The CDR3 nucleotides are TGTGCCAGCAGTTTAGGGGGGGTAAGGTACGAGCAGTACTTC. It specifies CASSLGGVRYEQYF. The chain is built from TRBV12-3 or TRBV12-4 and TRBJ2-7; D is perhaps TRBD2 (6 bases). V was trimmed by 1 base and J by 4 bases, leaving 11 bases between them. The CDR3 has 14 amino acids.

This clonotype appeared a few times. The rearrangement links TRBV12-3 or TRBV12-4 to TRBJ2-7, with a tentative D call TRBD1 (5 bases). Trimming took 8 bases from V and 5 from J, leaving 10 bases between them. The CDR3 consists of 11 residues. CDR3 amino acids: CASAQGNEQYF. CDR3 DNA sequence: TGTGCCAGCGCCCAGGGTAACGAGCAGTACTTC.

Points on this clonotype: It is likely a read error, because the conserved phenylalanine at the end of the CDR3 is missing. The genes are TRBV20-1 and TRBJ2-5; 8 nucleotides align to TRBD2. The CDR3 totals 15 residues. Trimming at V came to 6 bases and at J to 4 bases, leaving 13 bases not matched to a gene. Germline V gene sequence: CDR1 DFQATT, CDR2 SNEGSKA (reference sequence). The CDR3 bases are TGCAGTGCGGGGCTAAGCGGGAGTTCTGCAGAGACCCAGTACCTC. It translates to CSAGLSGSSAETQYL.

The chain joins TRBV28 to TRBJ1-1, with a weak D call TRBD1 (6 bases). Germline CDR1 reads MDHEN; CDR2 reads SYDVKM. The CDR3 loop spans 16 amino acids. V lost 6 bases, J lost 4 bases, and 21 bases lay in between. For the CDR3, the DNA is TGTGCCAGCAGCCAGGACAGTGCCATGAAGGGCACTGAAGCTTTCTTT. This translates into CASSQDSAMKGTEAFF.

The rearrangement uses TRBV11-2 and TRBJ1-2; the D is unclear. CDR3 length: 12 residues. Looked up from germline, CDR1 is SGHAT and CDR2 is FQNNGV. The germline V and J ends were trimmed by 2 bases and 6 bases, with 7 bases remaining between them. The CDR3 coding sequence is TGTGCCAGCAGCTTAACCCCGAATGGCTACACCTTC. Its translation is CASSLTPNGYTF.

This clonotype was counted at least ten times. This chain joins TRBV5-1 and TRBJ2-5; TRBD2 might be the D (5 bases). The V end was cut by 4 bases, the J end by 5 bases, with 18 bases between. The CDR3 runs to 15 residues. Looked up from germline, CDR1 is SGHRS and CDR2 is YFSETQ. The CDR3 region is CASSLMGRGVETQYF. CDR3 in DNA: TGCGCCAGCAGCCTCATGGGGAGAGGTGTGGAGACCCAGTACTTC.

This clonotype was recorded a few times. Sequence at one end of the junction differs from germline and may be a read error. This chain links TRBV5-1 with TRBJ1-3, with D uncertain. Per the germline V gene, CDR1 is SGHRS and CDR2 is YFSETQ. There are 16 residues in the CDR3. The CDR3 sequence is CASILGIRLSGNTIYF. CDR3 bases: TGCGCCAGCATCTTGGGAATTCGCCTCTCTGGAAACACCATATATTTT.